The 30 T cell receptor beta chains listed next were all sequenced from one sample in a study of pediatric ulcerative colitis. TCRdb's table, derived via immunoSEQ multiplex PCR, lists solely in-frame clones and lacks some. The repertoire has around 64,000 clones, roughly nine tenths of them found once; the top ten carry nearly 3.5%. Input material: blood. These receptors all stem from a boy between 5 and 17 years old with severe ulcerative colitis.

The chain is built from TRBV25-1 and TRBJ1-3; 10 positions match TRBD1. The CDR3 has 17 residues. Germline loops: CDR1 MGHDK, CDR2 SYGVNS. Germline trimming cut 3 bases from V and 0 bases from J; bases unmatched to any gene: 5. The DNA of the CDR3 is TGTGCCAGCAGTGACCCCGGGACAGGGGACTCTGGAAACACCATATATTTT. Encoded protein: CASSDPGTGDSGNTIYF.

This clone was observed a single time. The chain has TRBV7-2 and TRBJ2-6; D possibly uses TRBD1 or TRBD2 (5 bases each). V gave up 5 bases and J gave up 4 bases, with 15 bases separating them. There are 16 residues in the CDR3. CDR1 and CDR2 from the germline V gene are SGHTA and FQGNSA. CDR3 bases: TGTGCCAGCAGCGTCCTTGGGGGTGCCGGGGCCAACGTCCTGACTTTC. This encodes CASSVLGGAGANVLTF.

V usage is TRBV5-4 and J usage is TRBJ1-1, with D possibly being TRBD1 (5 bases). V lost 0 bases and J 11 bases, leaving 20 bases between the germline ends. This CDR3 has 15 residues. Germline values: CDR1 SGHNT, CDR2 YYREEE (reference sequence). This chain's CDR3 is CASSLGGADPSEAFF. CDR3 in DNA: TGTGCCAGCAGCTTGGGTGGGGCCGACCCATCCGAGGCTTTCTTT.

This chain joins TRBV7-9 and TRBJ2-7, with D uncertain. Trimming left V 4 bases short and J 2 bases short, with 9 bases between. Germline V lookup: CDR1 SEHNR, CDR2 FQNEAQ (reference sequence). CDR3 length: 13 residues. The CDR3 reads CASSSGSTYEQYF. The CDR3 DNA follows: TGTGCCAGCAGCTCCGGGTCGACCTACGAGCAGTACTTC.

This chain links TRBV6-1 with TRBJ1-1; 11 bases are shared with TRBD1. The CDR3 covers 12 residues. V shed 8 bases and J 6 bases; nucleotides not matched to a gene: 2. CDR1 MNHNS and CDR2 SASEGT come from the germline V gene. The CDR3 DNA reads as TGTGCCAGCGGGGGACAGGGGGCTGAAGCTTTCTTT. Residues: CASGGQGAEAFF.

V gene TRBV28 combines with J gene TRBJ1-4; 8 nucleotides line up with TRBD1. The trim removed 5 bases at V and 8 bases at J, leaving 10 bases unmatched. The CDR3 runs to 15 residues. The germline CDR1 and CDR2 sequences are MDHEN and SYDVKM. The CDR3 is CASSPPGGAEEKLFF. CDR3 nucleotide sequence: TGTGCCAGCAGTCCCCCAGGGGGCGCGGAAGAAAAACTGTTTTTT. Combining the CDR3 with reference TRBV28 and TRBJ1-4 gives the whole variable domain DVKVTQSSRYLVKRTGEKVFLECVQDMDHENMFWYRQDPGLGLRLIYFSYDVKMKEKGDIPEGYSVSREKKERFSLILESASTNQTSMYLCASSPPGGAEEKLFFGSGTQLSVL.

Concerning this clone: Distinct nucleotide sequences in the sample also encode this CDR3. V gene TRBV2 combines with J gene TRBJ2-1; 13 bases match TRBD2. The germline V gene has CDR1 SNHLY and CDR2 FYNNEI. CDR3 length: 14 amino acids. With 7 bases clipped from V and 4 bases from J, the junction kept 1 base outside the gene matches. This CDR3 reads CASKGLAGYNEQFF. In nucleotides, the CDR3 is TGTGCCAGCAAGGGACTAGCGGGGTACAATGAGCAGTTCTTC.

In the case of this clone: The same CDR3 is also encoded by other DNA sequences in this sample. The chain recombines TRBV7-2 with TRBJ2-7; the D is unclear. CDR1 is SGHTA, CDR2 FQGNSA, per germline. Trimming removed 0 bases at V and 4 bases at J, with 7 bases between. The CDR3 is made up of 13 amino acids. The CDR3 nucleotides are TGTGCCAGCAGCTTAGCGGACCGATACGAGCAGTACTTC. Residues: CASSLADRYEQYF.

The chain links TRBV5-1 to TRBJ2-7, with D hard to call. V lost 0 bases to trimming and J lost 2 bases, with 12 bases between them. This CDR3 contains 15 residues. CDR1 and CDR2 from the germline V gene are SGHRS and YFSETQ. CDR3 DNA: TGCGCCAGCAGCTTGGACTTAGCCGGAACCTACGAGCAGTACTTC. It specifies CASSLDLAGTYEQYF.

The rearrangement links TRBV7-6 to TRBJ2-7; 10 nucleotides align to TRBD2. Germline CDR1 is SGHVS and CDR2 is FNYEAQ. This CDR3 has 14 amino acids. V lost 5 bases, J lost 5 bases, and 6 bases stayed unmatched. CDR3 bases: TGTGCCAGCAGCCATCTAGCGGGAGCTAACGAGCAGTACTTC. This codes for CASSHLAGANEQYF. The full variable domain, completed using reference TRBV7-6 and TRBJ2-7, is GAGVSQSPRYKVTKRGQDVALRCDPISGHVSLYWYRQALGQGPEFLTYFNYEAQQDKSGLPNDRFSAERPEGSISTLTIQRTEQRDSAMYRCASSHLAGANEQYFGPGTRLTVT.

The chain uses TRBV12-5 and TRBJ2-5; no firm D call. Germline V gene sequence: CDR1 LGHNT, CDR2 FRNRAP. V was clipped by 6 bases and J by 7 bases, with 6 bases between them. This CDR3 has 10 amino acids. The CDR3 sequence is CASGTWTQYF. CDR3 sequence (DNA): TGTGCTAGTGGCACATGGACCCAGTACTTC.

The chain uses TRBV4-3 and TRBJ2-1, with D uncertain. The germline V gene encodes CDR1 LGHNA and CDR2 YSLEER. The CDR3 extends over 15 amino acids. V was shortened by 6 bases and J by 0 bases, with 12 bases between the two germline ends. The CDR3 sequence: CASSLGPSSYNEQFF. The CDR3 DNA reads as TGCGCCAGCAGTCTAGGGCCGAGCTCCTACAATGAGCAGTTCTTC.

The chain joins TRBV6-1 to TRBJ2-7; 8 bases match TRBD1. The CDR3 extends over 15 amino acids. The junction had 4 bases not matched to a gene; V was cut back by 0 bases and J by 3 bases. CDR1 MNHNS and CDR2 SASEGT come from the germline V gene. CDR3 DNA sequence: TGTGCCAGCAGTGAAGCGCAGGGGGCCATCTACGAGCAGTACTTC. It yields the protein CASSEAQGAIYEQYF.

The chain recombines TRBV9 with TRBJ2-3; D not resolved. CDR1 is SGDLS and CDR2 is YYNGEE in the germline V gene. The V gene lost 4 bases and the J gene lost 5 bases, with 14 bases spanning the gap. The CDR3 loop spans 14 amino acids. CDR3 residues: CASSPPGVVDTQYF. CDR3 in DNA: TGTGCCAGCAGCCCCCCTGGTGTGGTAGATACGCAGTATTTT.

This chain links TRBV5-4 with TRBJ2-1; 9 nucleotides match TRBD2. The CDR3 loop spans 15 amino acids. Per the germline V gene, CDR1 is SGHNT and CDR2 is YYREEE (reference sequence). The junction had 4 bases not matched to a gene; V was cut back by 0 bases and J by 6 bases. CDR3 amino acids: CASSLDVTSGNEQFF. In DNA form, the CDR3 reads TGTGCCAGCAGCTTGGATGTGACTAGCGGCAATGAGCAGTTCTTC.

The chain employs TRBV19 and TRBJ1-2; D not resolved. Germline assignment: CDR1 LNHDA and CDR2 SQIVND (reference sequence). The CDR3 is 14 residues long. The germline V and J ends were trimmed by 9 bases and 3 bases, with 17 bases remaining between them. CDR3 amino acids: CASGPSQEDYGYTF. The DNA of the CDR3 is TGTGCCAGCGGGCCGAGCCAGGAGGACTATGGCTACACCTTC.

V gene TRBV25-1 combines with J gene TRBJ1-1; tentative D call: TRBD1 (5 bases). V was pared by 6 bases and J by 0 bases, with 17 bases between. Germline V gene sequence: CDR1 MGHDK, CDR2 SYGVNS. There are 16 residues in the CDR3. The DNA for the CDR3 is TGTGCCAGCAGGGAGGGGCCGAACCTGATGAACACTGAAGCTTTCTTT. Its protein product is CASREGPNLMNTEAFF. Full variable domain (missing parts from reference TRBV25-1 and TRBJ1-1): EADIYQTPRYLVIGTGKKITLECSQTMGHDKMYWYQQDPGMELHLIHYSYGVNSTEKGDLSSESTVSRIRTEHFPLTLESARPSHTSQYLCASREGPNLMNTEAFFGQGTRLTVV.

The chain carries TRBV19 and TRBJ1-3; D ambiguous. Germline CDR1 reads LNHDA; CDR2 reads SQIVND (reference sequence). This CDR3 region has 15 residues. V lost 1 base and J lost 0, with 7 bases in between. The CDR3: CASSIADSSGNTIYF. In DNA, the CDR3 is TGTGCCAGTAGTATAGCGGACTCCTCTGGAAACACCATATATTTT.

The chain is built from TRBV6-1 and TRBJ1-1; D gene ambiguous. The V and J ends lost 4 bases and 6 bases respectively, with 9 bases between them. Germline CDR1 and CDR2: MNHNS and SASEGT. The CDR3 runs 12 residues. This CDR3 is CASSGVLAEAFF. In DNA form, the CDR3 reads TGTGCCAGCAGTGGGGTTTTGGCTGAAGCTTTCTTT.

The chain uses TRBV6-4 and TRBJ2-3; TRBD2 agrees at 9 bases. CDR1 is MRHNA and CDR2 is SNTAGT in the germline V gene. CDR3 length: 16 residues. Trimming removed 0 bases from V and 0 bases from J; junction bases left unmatched: 1. CDR3 protein: CASSDSSGSSTDTQYF. For the CDR3, the DNA is TGTGCCAGCAGTGACTCTAGCGGGAGTAGCACAGATACGCAGTATTTT.

The V call is TRBV4-1, the J call TRBJ2-7, with D perhaps given as TRBD1 or TRBD2 (5 bases each). Germline lookup yields CDR1 MGHRA and CDR2 YSYEKL. Trimming took off 4 bases at V and 2 bases at J, with 15 bases between the two ends. The CDR3 runs to 15 residues. CDR3 in amino acids: CASSPPGATAYEQYF. In DNA, the CDR3 is TGCGCCAGCAGCCCCCCCGGGGCTACGGCCTACGAGCAGTACTTC.

The rearrangement links TRBV7-2 to TRBJ2-3, with 8 positions matching TRBD2. V shed 1 base, J shed 2 bases, and the junction held 8 bases outside the gene matches. This CDR3 has 17 amino acids. Germline CDR1 reads SGHTA; CDR2 reads FQGNSA. DNA for the CDR3: TGTGCCAGCAGCTTAGAATGGGCGGGAGGTACCACAGATACGCAGTATTTT. Protein sequence: CASSLEWAGGTTDTQYF.

The V gene is TRBV10-3, the J gene TRBJ1-2; the match to TRBD1 covers 7 bases. Germline V gene data show CDR1 as ENHRY and CDR2 as SYGVKD. The CDR3 covers 15 residues. After removal of 6 bases from V and 1 base from J, the junction contained 8 bases not matched to a gene. Written as DNA, the CDR3 is TGTGCCATCAGCTCGTCGGACAGGTTTAACTATGGCTACACCTTC. Residues: CAISSSDRFNYGYTF.

The V gene is TRBV11-2, the J gene TRBJ2-3, with D maybe TRBD1 (6 bases). Trimming removed 5 bases from V and 1 base from J, with 16 bases in between. This CDR3 spans 16 amino acids. Germline V CDR1 and CDR2: SGHAT, FQNNGV. This chain's CDR3 is CASSTANRAGTDTQYF. The DNA for the CDR3 is TGTGCCAGCAGCACCGCGAACAGGGCTGGCACAGATACGCAGTATTTT.

The CDR3 sequence is CASSDGQGSSNEQFF. In DNA, the CDR3 is TGTGCCAGCAGTGATGGACAGGGGTCGAGCAATGAGCAGTTCTTC. V is TRBV6-4 and J is TRBJ2-1; 9 nucleotides align to TRBD1. CDR3 size: 15 residues. Germline CDR1 and CDR2: MRHNA and SNTAGT. Losses at the gene ends were 3 bases for V and 6 bases for J; bases not matched to a gene: 6.

The chain uses TRBV27 and TRBJ2-3, with D maybe TRBD2 (5 bases). The CDR3 contains 14 residues. V dropped 8 bases and J dropped 0 bases, with 12 bases sitting between them. Germline CDR1 reads MNHEY; CDR2 reads SMNVEV (reference sequence). The CDR3 loop reads CASWFSASTDTQYF. The CDR3 DNA reads TGTGCCAGCTGGTTTAGCGCTAGCACAGATACGCAGTATTTT.

The chain uses TRBV7-3 and TRBJ2-5; 7 nucleotides agree with TRBD2. The CDR3 covers 17 residues. Losses at the gene ends were 5 bases for V and 0 bases for J; bases not matched to a gene: 12. CDR1 is SGHTA and CDR2 is FQGTGA in the germline V gene. In DNA form, the CDR3 reads TGTGCCAGCAGCCCAAGGGGAGGGGCCAGGAACCAAGAGACCCAGTACTTC. Its translation is CASSPRGGARNQETQYF.

This chain connects TRBV10-1 to TRBJ2-7, with D perhaps matching TRBD1 (5 bases). The germline V and J ends were trimmed by 3 bases and 9 bases, with 15 bases remaining between them. CDR1 is WNHNN and CDR2 is SYGVQD in the germline V gene (reference sequence). The CDR3 consists of 13 residues. The chain's CDR3 is CASSEGQSTGQYF. For the CDR3, the DNA is TGCGCCAGCAGTGAAGGACAATCTACGGGGCAGTACTTC.

The V call is TRBV11-2, the J call TRBJ1-2; TRBD1 matches 9 bases. The CDR3 loop spans 14 amino acids. CDR1 is SGHAT, CDR2 FQNNGV, per germline. Losses at the gene ends were 4 bases for V and 3 bases for J; bases not matched to a gene: 3. The CDR3 sequence is CASSSQGADYGYTF. The CDR3 nucleotides are TGTGCCAGCAGCTCACAGGGGGCGGACTATGGCTACACCTTC.

Remarks on this clone: Its ends do not fully match the called genes, so a read error is possible. This sequence joins TRBV7-2 and TRBJ1-2, with a tentative D call TRBD1 (5 bases). CDR3 length equals 14 residues. In germline, CDR1 is SGHTA, CDR2 FQGNSA. CDR3 coding DNA: TGTGCCAGCAACTTAGAGGAGGGGAACTATGGCTACACCTTC. As protein: CASNLEEGNYGYTF.